This T cell receptor beta chain appears in the sequencing data of a study of T cells in Graves' hyperthyroidism and ophthalmopathy. Germline V gene sequence: CDR1 KGHDR, CDR2 SFDVKD. This CDR3 contains 13 residues. Trimming took 7 bases from V and 5 from J, leaving 10 bases between them. RNA transcripts yielded amplified TCR beta CDR3 regions. RT-PCR in the first round (using the HTBI primer set) targeted the TCR CDR3. A single record per CDR3 protein comes from TCRdb applying MiXCR to the multiplex PCR reads. Counted here are roughly 290,000 distinct CDR3 sequences, approximately 13% occurring once; the ten biggest clones make up 7.9%. This clonotype showed up just a few times.

The sequence was obtained from a woman aged 40 to 49 with Graves' hyperthyroidism. Sequenced sample: blood. The chain carries TRBV24-1 and TRBJ2-2; no firm D call. The chain's CDR3 is CATRSTVTGELFF. DNA for the CDR3: TGTGCCACCAGGTCTACAGTTACCGGGGAGCTGTTTTTT.